This is a list of T cell receptor beta chains from one sample in a study of identical twins. MiXCR, run by TCRdb on the 5' RACE reads, gives a single entry per CDR3 protein. The sample has hundreds of thousands of distinct CDR3 sequences, around 6.1% seen once. The sequencing sample was made of naive T cells sorted from blood. The receptor set was obtained from a man aged 18 to 30 in good health. Both conserved end residues are part of each CDR3. A D gene is named only where the DNA matches it firmly. Clone size is shown for a subset of rows, as once, few, many or a class of expanded clone.

d_gene	v_gene	j_gene	abundance	CDR3aa	CDR3nt
.	TRBV10-3	TRBJ2-7	few	CAIRREYEQYF	TGTGCCATCAGAAGGGAGTACGAGCAGTACTTC
TRBD2	TRBV6-1	TRBJ2-3	few	CASNPGTSAREGTDTQYF	TGTGCCAGCAACCCCGGGACTAGCGCCCGCGAGGGCACAGATACGCAGTATTTT
TRBD1	TRBV20-1	TRBJ2-3	many	CSARDRDRGTDTQYF	TGCAGTGCTAGAGATCGGGACAGGGGGACAGATACGCAGTATTTT
.	TRBV20-1	TRBJ2-5	few	CSARGADLTETQYF	TGCAGTGCTAGGGGCGCGGACCTCACCGAGACCCAGTACTTC
.	TRBV20-1	TRBJ1-5	few	CSARQGLQPQHF	TGCAGTGCTAGACAGGGTTTGCAGCCCCAGCATTTT
.	TRBV27	TRBJ1-1	.	CATREGTNTEAFF	TGTGCCACCAGGGAGGGGACTAACACTGAAGCTTTCTTT
.	TRBV24-1	TRBJ2-3	many	CATSDKVSTDTQYF	TGTGCCACCAGTGACAAAGTCTCCACAGATACGCAGTATTTT
.	TRBV6-1	TRBJ2-1	many	CASCDLFSYNEQFF	TGTGCCAGCTGCGATCTGTTCTCCTACAATGAGCAGTTCTTC
.	TRBV29-1	TRBJ2-3	many	CSAIGGGNTQYF	TGCAGCGCCATCGGGGGCGGGAATACGCAGTATTTT
.	TRBV5-1	TRBJ2-5	few	CASSLVGATVQETQYF	TGCGCCAGCAGCTTGGTTGGGGCTACTGTTCAAGAGACCCAGTACTTC
.	TRBV6-2/TRBV6-3	TRBJ2-3	few	CASSSSVNPLTDTQYF	TGTGCCAGCAGTTCCTCGGTGAATCCGTTAACAGATACGCAGTATTTT
TRBD2	TRBV5-1	TRBJ2-3	many	CASSLAGVDTQYF	TGCGCCAGCAGCCTAGCGGGAGTAGATACGCAGTATTTT
.	TRBV25-1	TRBJ1-1	many	CASSDGSEAFF	TGTGCCAGCAGTGATGGTTCTGAAGCTTTCTTT
TRBD2	TRBV2	TRBJ2-1	many	CASLLAGGTYNEQFF	TGTGCCAGCCTACTAGCGGGAGGAACCTACAATGAGCAGTTCTTC
TRBD2	TRBV11-2	TRBJ2-1	few	CASSLVLAGVYNEQFF	TGTGCCAGCAGCTTAGTGTTAGCGGGAGTGTACAATGAGCAGTTCTTC
.	TRBV12-3/TRBV12-4	TRBJ2-2	.	CASSAQGRTPTGELFF	TGTGCCAGCAGCGCACAGGGGAGGACGCCCACCGGGGAGCTGTTTTTT
.	TRBV28	TRBJ2-7	many	CASATTHEQYF	TGTGCCAGCGCGACAACGCACGAGCAGTACTTC